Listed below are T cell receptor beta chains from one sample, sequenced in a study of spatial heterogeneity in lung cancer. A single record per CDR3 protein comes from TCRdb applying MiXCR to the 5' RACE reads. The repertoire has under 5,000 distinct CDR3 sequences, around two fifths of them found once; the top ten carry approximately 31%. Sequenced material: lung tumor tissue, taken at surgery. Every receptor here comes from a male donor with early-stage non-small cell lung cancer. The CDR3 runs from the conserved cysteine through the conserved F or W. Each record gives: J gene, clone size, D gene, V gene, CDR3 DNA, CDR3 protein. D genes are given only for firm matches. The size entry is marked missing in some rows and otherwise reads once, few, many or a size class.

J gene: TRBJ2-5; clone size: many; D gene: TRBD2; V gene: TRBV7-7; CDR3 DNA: TGTGCTAGCAGCCTTTCTAGCGGACTACAAGAGACCCAGTACTTC; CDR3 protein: CASSLSSGLQETQYF
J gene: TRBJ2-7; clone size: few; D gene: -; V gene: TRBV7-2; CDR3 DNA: TGTGCCAGCAGCTTAATACAGGGGACTTCCTACGAGCAGTACTTC; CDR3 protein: CASSLIQGTSYEQYF
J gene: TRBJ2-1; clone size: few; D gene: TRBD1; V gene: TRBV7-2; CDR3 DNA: TGTGCCAGCAGCTTACAGGGGGCTAAAGGTAATGAGCAGTTCTTC; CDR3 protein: CASSLQGAKGNEQFF
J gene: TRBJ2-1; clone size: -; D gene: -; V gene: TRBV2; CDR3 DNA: TGTGCCAGCAGTGAATTTGGAAGGTGGTTCTTC; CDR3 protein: CASSEFGRWFF
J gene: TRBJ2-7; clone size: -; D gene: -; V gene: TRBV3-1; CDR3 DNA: TGTGCCAGCAGTGCTGCCTACGAGCAGTACTTC; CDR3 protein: CASSAAYEQYF
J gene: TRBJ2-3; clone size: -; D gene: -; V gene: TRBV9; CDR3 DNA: TGTGCCAGCAGCGTAGAAGCCACCACAGATACGCAGTATTTT; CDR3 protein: CASSVEATTDTQYF
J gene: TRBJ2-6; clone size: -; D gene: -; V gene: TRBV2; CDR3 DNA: TGTGCCAGCAGTGAACTTCATTCTGGGGCCAACGTCCTGACTTTC; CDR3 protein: CASSELHSGANVLTF
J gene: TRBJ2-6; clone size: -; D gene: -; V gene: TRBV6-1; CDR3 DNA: TGTGCCAGCACGGCAGCTGGGGCCAACGTCCTGACTTTC; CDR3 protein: CASTAAGANVLTF
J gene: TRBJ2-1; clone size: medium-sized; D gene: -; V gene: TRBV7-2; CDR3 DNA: TGTGCCAGCAGCCGAAGAGCGAACAATGAGCAGTTCTTC; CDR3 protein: CASSRRANNEQFF
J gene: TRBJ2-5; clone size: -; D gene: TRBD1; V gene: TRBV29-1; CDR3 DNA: TGCAGCCAACTACAGGGGGCCCCGGGGACCCAGTACTTC; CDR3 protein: CSQLQGAPGTQYF
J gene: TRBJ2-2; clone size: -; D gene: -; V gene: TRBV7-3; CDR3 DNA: TGTGCCAGCAGCCCCTACACCGGGGAGCTGTTTTTT; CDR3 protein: CASSPYTGELFF
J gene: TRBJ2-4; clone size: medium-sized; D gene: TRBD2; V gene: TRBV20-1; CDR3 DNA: TGCAGTGCTAGAGATCCCGCGGGGGGCAACTTC; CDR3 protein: CSARDPAGGNF
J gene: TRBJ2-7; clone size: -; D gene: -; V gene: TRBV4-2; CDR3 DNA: TGTGCCAGCAGCCAAGAAACGGCCAGGTCCTACGAGCAGTACTTC; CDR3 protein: CASSQETARSYEQYF
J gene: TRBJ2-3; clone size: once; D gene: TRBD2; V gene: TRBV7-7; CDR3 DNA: TGTGCTAGCAGCTTGATAGCGGGCGGGACAGATACGCAGTATTTT; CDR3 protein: CASSLIAGGTDTQYF
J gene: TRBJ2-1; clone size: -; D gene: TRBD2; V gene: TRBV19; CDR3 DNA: TGTGCCAGTAGTATCCCCTACACGGGACTAGCGGGGGTCTCCAATGAGCAGTTCTTC; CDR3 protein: CASSIPYTGLAGVSNEQFF
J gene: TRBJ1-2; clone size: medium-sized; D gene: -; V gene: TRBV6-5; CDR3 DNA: TGTGCCAGCAGTTACTCGAGTCAACGAGGCTACACCTTC; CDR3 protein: CASSYSSQRGYTF
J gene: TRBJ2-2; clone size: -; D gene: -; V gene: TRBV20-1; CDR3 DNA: TGCAGTGCTTCAGGGGTCACCGGGGAGCTGTTTTTT; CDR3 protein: CSASGVTGELFF
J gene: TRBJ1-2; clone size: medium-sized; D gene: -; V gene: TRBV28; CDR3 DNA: TGTGCCAGCAGTTTAGCAGGGTGGAATGAAGACTATGGCTACACCTTC; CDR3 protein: CASSLAGWNEDYGYTF
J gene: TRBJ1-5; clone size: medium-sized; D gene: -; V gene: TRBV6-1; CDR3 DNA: TGTGCCAGCAGTGAAGACGGGGGTTGGGGGAGCAATCAGCCCCAGCATTTT; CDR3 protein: CASSEDGGWGSNQPQHF